What follows is one TCR beta chain and its context. Its target is not known. A much larger clone is a single base away; this may be a read error. Production of TCR beta cDNA used 400 to 650 ng total RNA together with a constant-region primer. Three nested multiplex PCR rounds, a slightly modified ARM-PCR, produced the libraries for TCR beta. Forward primers for TRBV1-TRBV30 and a C-beta reverse primer served the first two PCR rounds, at around 11 cycles each. MiXCR, run by TCRdb on the multiplex PCR reads, gives a single entry per CDR3 protein. The sample lists about 310,000 distinct CDR3 sequences, more than 55% occurring once. The record originates from a study of tumor-infiltrating lymphocytes in primary liver carcinoma. At the level of the study: Through surgical resection, the patients' primary liver carcinoma was treated.

For blood RNA, unsorted whole blood served as the source, and germline DNA was extracted too. The study's findings and limits: Owing to bulk unsorted samples, no comparison was made between CD4+ and CD8+ repertoires.

The CDR3 length is 14 residues. The germline gives CDR1 MNHEY, CDR2 SVGEGT. The V call is TRBV6-2 or TRBV6-3, the J call TRBJ2-7; no clear D gene. The sample comprised peripheral blood. The TCR sequence derives from a woman aged 30 to 39 with primary liver carcinoma and hepatitis B virus infection. In DNA, the CDR3 is TGTGTCAGCAGTTGGTTCCGGAACAACTACGAGCAGTACTTC. It is translated as CVSSWFRNNYEQYF.